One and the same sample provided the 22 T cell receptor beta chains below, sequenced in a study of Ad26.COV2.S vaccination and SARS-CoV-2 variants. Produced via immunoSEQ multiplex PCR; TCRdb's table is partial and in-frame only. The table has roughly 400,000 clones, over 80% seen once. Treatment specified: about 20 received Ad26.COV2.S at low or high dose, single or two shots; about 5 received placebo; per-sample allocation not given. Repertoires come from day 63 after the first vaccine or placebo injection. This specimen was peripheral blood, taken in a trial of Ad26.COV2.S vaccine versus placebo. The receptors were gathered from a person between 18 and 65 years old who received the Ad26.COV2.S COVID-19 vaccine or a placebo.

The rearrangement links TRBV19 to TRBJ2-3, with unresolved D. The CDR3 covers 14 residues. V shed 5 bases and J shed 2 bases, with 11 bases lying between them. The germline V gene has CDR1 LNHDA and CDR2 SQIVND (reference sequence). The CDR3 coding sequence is TGTGCCAGTAGTCAATCTCCCCTCACAGATACGCAGTATTTT. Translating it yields CASSQSPLTDTQYF. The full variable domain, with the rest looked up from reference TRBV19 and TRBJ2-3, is DGGITQSPKYLFRKEGQNVTLSCEQNLNHDAMYWYRQDPGQGLRLIYYSQIVNDFQKGDIAEGYSVSREKKESFPLTVTSAQKNPTAFYLCASSQSPLTDTQYFGPGTRLTVL.

The CDR3 DNA reads TGTGCCAGCTCACGGGAGGGTGGGATGAACACTGAAGCTTTCTTT. This translates into CASSREGGMNTEAFF. The chain combines TRBV18 with TRBJ1-1; no clear D. The CDR3 has 15 residues. Germline V gene sequence: CDR1 KGHSH, CDR2 LQKENI. Trimming stripped 4 bases from V and 0 bases from J, with 12 bases between.

The CDR3 bases are TGTGCCAGCAGTTACCTCGGACAGGGGGCTGAAGATAACGGGGAGCTGTTTTTT. Its protein product is CASSYLGQGAEDNGELFF. This sequence joins TRBV6-2 or TRBV6-3 and TRBJ2-2; 11 bases map to TRBD1. The trim removed 2 bases at V and 7 bases at J, leaving 12 bases unmatched. Germline values: CDR1 MNHEY, CDR2 SVGEGT. The CDR3 is 18 amino acids.

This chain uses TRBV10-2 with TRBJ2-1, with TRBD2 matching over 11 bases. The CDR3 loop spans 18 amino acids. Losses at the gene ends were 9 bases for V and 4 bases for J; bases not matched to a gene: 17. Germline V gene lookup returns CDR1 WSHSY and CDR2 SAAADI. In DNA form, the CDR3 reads TGCGCCAGTGCCCTCTTAGCGGGGGGGCCTGTCCCTTACAATGAGCAGTTCTTC. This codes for CASALLAGGPVPYNEQFF.

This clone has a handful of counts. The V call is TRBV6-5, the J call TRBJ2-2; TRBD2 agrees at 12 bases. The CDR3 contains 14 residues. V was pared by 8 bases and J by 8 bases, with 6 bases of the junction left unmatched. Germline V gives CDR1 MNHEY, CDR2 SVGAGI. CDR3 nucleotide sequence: TGTGCCAGCTGCGGACTAGCGGGGCCTGGGGAGCTGTTTTTT. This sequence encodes CASCGLAGPGELFF.

CDR3 protein: CASSLVLKLTENTEAFF. CDR3 DNA: TGTGCCAGCAGCTTAGTCTTAAAGCTGACTGAGAACACTGAAGCTTTCTTT. The rearrangement joins TRBV13 to TRBJ1-1; no clear D. Trimming shortened V by 1 base and J by 1 base, and 16 bases separated the two germline ends. Germline lookup yields CDR1 PRHDT and CDR2 FYEKMQ (reference sequence). There are 17 residues in the CDR3. Based on the CDR3 plus reference TRBV13 and TRBJ1-1, the full variable domain is AAGVIQSPRHLIKEKRETATLKCYPIPRHDTVYWYQQGPGQDPQFLISFYEKMQSDKGSIPDRFSAQQFSDYHSELNMSSLELGDSALYFCASSLVLKLTENTEAFFGQGTRLTVV.

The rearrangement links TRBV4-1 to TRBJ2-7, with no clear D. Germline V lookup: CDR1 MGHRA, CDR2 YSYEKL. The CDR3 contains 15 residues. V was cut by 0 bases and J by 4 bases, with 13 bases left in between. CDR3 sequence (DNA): TGCGCCAGCAGCCAAGATAGTACGGACCTTTACGAGCAGTACTTC. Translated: CASSQDSTDLYEQYF.

The CDR3 region has the DNA TGTGCCAGCAGCTGGGGGGATCAAGAGACCCAGTACTTC. Translating gives CASSWGDQETQYF. The chain employs TRBV5-4 and TRBJ2-5; a possible D gene is TRBD2 (6 bases). The CDR3 is 13 amino acids. CDR1 and CDR2 from the germline V gene are SGHNT and YYREEE (reference sequence). The V end lost 3 bases, the J end lost 2 bases, and 8 bases lay between the germline ends.

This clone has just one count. The CDR3 DNA sequence: TGTGCCAGCAGTTTAGGAGCGGGGGGGGCCGATACGCAGTATTTT. Protein sequence: CASSLGAGGADTQYF. The chain couples TRBV28 to TRBJ2-3; 10 bases match TRBD2. The CDR3 is made up of 15 amino acids. CDR1 MDHEN and CDR2 SYDVKM come from the germline V gene. J gave up 6 bases and V 2 bases, and 5 bases lay outside the gene matches.

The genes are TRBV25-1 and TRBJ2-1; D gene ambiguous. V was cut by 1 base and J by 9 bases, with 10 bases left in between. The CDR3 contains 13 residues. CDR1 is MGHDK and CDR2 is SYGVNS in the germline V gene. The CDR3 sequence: CASSESSVLEQFF. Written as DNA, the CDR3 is TGTGCCAGCAGTGAATCCAGTGTACTTGAGCAGTTCTTC.

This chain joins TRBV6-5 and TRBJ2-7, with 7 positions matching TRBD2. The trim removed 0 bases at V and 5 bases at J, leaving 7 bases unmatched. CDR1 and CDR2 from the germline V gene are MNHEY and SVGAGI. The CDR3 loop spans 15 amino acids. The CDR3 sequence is CASSYSMRGRDEQYF. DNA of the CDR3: TGTGCCAGCAGTTACTCGATGCGGGGGAGGGACGAGCAGTACTTC.

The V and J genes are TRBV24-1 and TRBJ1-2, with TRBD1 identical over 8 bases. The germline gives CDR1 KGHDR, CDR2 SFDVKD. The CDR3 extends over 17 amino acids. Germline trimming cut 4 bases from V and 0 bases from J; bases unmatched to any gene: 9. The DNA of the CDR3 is TGTGCCACCAGTGACCCCAATGGACAGGGAACTAACTATGGCTACACCTTC. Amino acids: CATSDPNGQGTNYGYTF.

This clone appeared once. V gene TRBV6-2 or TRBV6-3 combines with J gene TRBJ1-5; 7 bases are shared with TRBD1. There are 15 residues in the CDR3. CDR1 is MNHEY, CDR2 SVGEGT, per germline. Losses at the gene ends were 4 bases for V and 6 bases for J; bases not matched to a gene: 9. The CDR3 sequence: CASSSDRAQIQPQHF. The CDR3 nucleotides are TGTGCCAGCAGTTCCGACAGGGCGCAAATTCAGCCCCAGCATTTT.

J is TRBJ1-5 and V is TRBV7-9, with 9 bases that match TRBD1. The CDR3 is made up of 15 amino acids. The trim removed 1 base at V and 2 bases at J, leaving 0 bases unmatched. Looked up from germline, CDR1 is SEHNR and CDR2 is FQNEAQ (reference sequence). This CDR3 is CASSLGDRGNQPQHF. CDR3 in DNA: TGTGCCAGCAGCTTAGGGGACAGGGGCAATCAGCCCCAGCATTTT.

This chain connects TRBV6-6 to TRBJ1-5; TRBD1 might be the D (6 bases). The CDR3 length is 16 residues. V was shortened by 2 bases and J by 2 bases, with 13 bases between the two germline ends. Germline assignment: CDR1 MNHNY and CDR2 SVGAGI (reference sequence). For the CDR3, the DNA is TGTGCCAGCAGTTACCGTCCTGCAGGGGGCAATCAGCCCCAGCATTTT. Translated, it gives CASSYRPAGGNQPQHF.

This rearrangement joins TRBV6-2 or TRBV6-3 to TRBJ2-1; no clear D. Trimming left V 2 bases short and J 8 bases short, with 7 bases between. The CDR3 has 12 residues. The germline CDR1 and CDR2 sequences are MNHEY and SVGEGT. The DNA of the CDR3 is TGTGCCAGCAGTTACAATGGGTATGAGCAGTTCTTC. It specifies CASSYNGYEQFF.

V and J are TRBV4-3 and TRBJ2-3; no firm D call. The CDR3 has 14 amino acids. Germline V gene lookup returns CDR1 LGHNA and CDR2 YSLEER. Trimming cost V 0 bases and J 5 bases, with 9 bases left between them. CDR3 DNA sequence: TGCGCCAGCAGCCAAGATGATTGGGGAGATACGCAGTATTTT. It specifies CASSQDDWGDTQYF.

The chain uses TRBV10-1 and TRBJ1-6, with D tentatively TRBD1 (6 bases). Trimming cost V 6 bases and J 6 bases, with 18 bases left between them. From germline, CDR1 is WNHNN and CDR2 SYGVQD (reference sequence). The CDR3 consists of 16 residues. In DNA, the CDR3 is TGCGCCAGCAGCCCCCCTCCACAGGGAGGTAATTCACCCCTCCACTTT. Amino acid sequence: CASSPPPQGGNSPLHF.

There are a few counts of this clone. CDR3 in DNA: TGCGCCAGCAGCTTGAACGGGTTTGCAGATACGCAGTATTTT. Its protein is CASSLNGFADTQYF. The rearrangement uses TRBV5-1 and TRBJ2-3; D not certain. The CDR3 covers 14 residues. The germline gives CDR1 SGHRS, CDR2 YFSETQ. Trimming left V 1 base short and J 4 bases short, with 10 bases between.

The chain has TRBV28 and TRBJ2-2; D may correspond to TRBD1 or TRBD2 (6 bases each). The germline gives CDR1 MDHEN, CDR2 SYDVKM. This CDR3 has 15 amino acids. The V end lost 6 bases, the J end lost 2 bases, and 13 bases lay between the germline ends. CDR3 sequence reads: CASSPTGTNTGELFF. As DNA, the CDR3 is TGTGCCAGCAGCCCCACAGGGACTAACACCGGGGAGCTGTTTTTT.

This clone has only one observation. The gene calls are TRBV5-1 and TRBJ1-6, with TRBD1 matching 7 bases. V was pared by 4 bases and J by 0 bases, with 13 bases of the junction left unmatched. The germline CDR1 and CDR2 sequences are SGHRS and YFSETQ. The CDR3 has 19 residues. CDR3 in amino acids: CASSPGPRQGSSYNSPLHF. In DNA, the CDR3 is TGCGCCAGCAGCCCGGGACCCAGACAGGGAAGCTCCTATAATTCACCCCTCCACTTT.

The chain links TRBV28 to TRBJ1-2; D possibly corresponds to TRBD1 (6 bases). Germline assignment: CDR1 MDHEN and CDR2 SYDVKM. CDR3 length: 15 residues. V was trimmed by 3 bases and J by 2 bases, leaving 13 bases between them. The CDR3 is CASSFLTGGNYGYTF. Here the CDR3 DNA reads TGTGCCAGCAGTTTTCTGACAGGTGGGAACTATGGCTACACCTTC.